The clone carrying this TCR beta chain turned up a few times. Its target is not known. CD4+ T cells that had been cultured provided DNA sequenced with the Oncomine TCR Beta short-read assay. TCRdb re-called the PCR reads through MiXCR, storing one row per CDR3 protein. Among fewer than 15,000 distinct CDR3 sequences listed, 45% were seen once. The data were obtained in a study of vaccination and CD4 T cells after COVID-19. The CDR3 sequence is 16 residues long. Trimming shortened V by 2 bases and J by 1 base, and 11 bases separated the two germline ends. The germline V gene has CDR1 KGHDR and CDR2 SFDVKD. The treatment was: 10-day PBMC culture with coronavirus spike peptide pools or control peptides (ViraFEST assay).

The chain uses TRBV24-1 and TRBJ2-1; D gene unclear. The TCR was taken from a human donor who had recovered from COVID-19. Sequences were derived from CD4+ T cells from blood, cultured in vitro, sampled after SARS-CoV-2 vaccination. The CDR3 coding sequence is TGTGCCACCAGTGATTCAACAACTAATTCCTACAATGAGCAGTTCTTC. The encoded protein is CATSDSTTNSYNEQFF.